The entry that follows covers one T cell receptor (beta chain) sequence. It lacks a known antigen. Nothing much larger sits one base from this clone, and base qualities are not available. This record comes from a study of PD-1 blockade in classical Hodgkin lymphoma (dated by TCRdb to the early 2020s). In the study overall: To define a peripheral blood immune signature of response to PD-1 blockade in classical Hodgkin lymphoma, the study combined TCR beta sequencing with CyTOF.

Read against the paper, the sample's time point label means: newly diagnosed, previously untreated cHL patient sample. A Miltenyi CD4+ T cell isolation kit was used for magnetic negative selection to purify CD4+ T cells from thawed PBMCs. To serve as a comparison group for the relapsed/refractory trial patients, PBMCs were sequenced from patients with newly diagnosed, previously untreated classical Hodgkin lymphoma. Peripheral blood was collected in 8 mL Vacutainer Cell Preparation Tubes, from which PBMCs were isolated by centrifugation and then cryopreserved. Purified CD4+ and CD8+ fractions were prepared only for cases with an additional available PBMC sample. On LS columns in a quadroMACS separator, the magnetically labelled cells were depleted, and the flow-through was collected as the purified fraction. Reading the germline V gene (reference sequence) gives CDR1 MNHNY and CDR2 SVGAGI. The CDR3 numbers 14 residues from cysteine through phenylalanine. Here the CDR3 DNA is all that survives: 42 bases in frame from base 1. Trimming removed 6 bases from V and 1 base from J; the gene matches leave 3 bases unexplained.

The paper as a whole reports these results and caveats: Baseline TCR diversity was reported to be lower in newly diagnosed patients than in healthy donors and to be lower still in relapsed/refractory patients. The study was limited to a single clinical trial cohort, and causes of repertoire differences, possibly disease activity or prior therapy, remained undefined.

The Qiagen DNeasy kit was used to extract genomic DNA from unsorted PBMCs and from the negatively selected CD4+ and CD8+ fractions. TCR beta CDR3 regions were subjected to amplification by immunoSEQ multiplex PCR with primers that anneal to V and J segments. Amplification bias was minimized using a synthetic immune receptor repertoire, and residual bias was removed computationally after sequencing. As for the authors' bioinformatics: Custom Python scripts were used to quantify repertoire diversity as the Shannon entropy index. Unsorted, CD4+ and CD8+ repertoires were examined separately, except in combined analyses, for which CD4+ and CD8+ sequences were merged in silico. Here the immuneACCESS table is served through TCRdb, limited to in-frame sequences with V and J called. Missing clones are a known gap in these copies; in checked studies unresolved V genes cover under half, and the rest lacks a known reason. D and trimming come from the DNA, and the V and J calls and clone size come from that table. This sample holds fewer than 35,000 clones; less than 90% were observed only once. Around 1.3% of the sample comes from the top ten.

Sequencing was performed on CD4+ T cells from blood. The sequence links TRBV6-6 to TRBJ1-1, with 9 bases matching TRBD1. This TCR was sampled from a human donor with classical Hodgkin lymphoma. The base sequence is TGTGCCAGCAGACAACAGGGGGCGAACACTGAAGCTTTCTTT. Its protein product is CASRQQGANTEAFF.